Listed below are T cell receptor beta chains from one sample, sequenced in a study of blood T cell repertoires in COVID-19. Sequencing was performed with immunoSEQ multiplex PCR; in TCRdb, only in-frame clones are kept and a portion is missing. The sample yields over 120,000 clones, roughly 87% seen once. The sample taken for sequencing was peripheral blood. Receptor source: a woman aged 45-65 years with acute or convalescent COVID-19. The CDR3 runs from the conserved cysteine through the conserved F or W. D genes are given only for firm matches. The size of a clone is reported for some rows only, either as once, few or many, or as a class for expanded clones.

TRBV15	TRBJ1-1	NA	NA	TGTGCCACCAGCTCCCGGGACACGAACACTGAAGCTTTCTTT	CATSSRDTNTEAFF
TRBV7-3	TRBJ2-3	TRBD2	NA	TGTGCCAGCAGCGCCACCCCTGGACTAGGCACAGATACGCAGTATTTT	CASSATPGLGTDTQYF
TRBV27	TRBJ2-5	NA	NA	TGTGCCAGCAGTTTGTGGACAGAGCTTGGGGAGACCCAGTACTTC	CASSLWTELGETQYF
TRBV29-1	TRBJ2-3	TRBD2	NA	TGCAGCGTTGAAGAGGTAGCGGGCGCCAGAGATACGCAGTATTTT	CSVEEVAGARDTQYF
TRBV30	TRBJ2-5	NA	NA	TGTGCCTGGAGGAGGGAAGCAGAGACCCAGTACTTC	CAWRREAETQYF
TRBV20-1	TRBJ1-5	TRBD1	NA	TGCAGTGCTAGTGTTATGACAGGGGTTCAGCCCCAGCATTTT	CSASVMTGVQPQHF
TRBV28	TRBJ1-5	TRBD1	NA	TGTGCCAGCAGTTTGGGCAGGGGGTTTAGGCAGCCCCAGCATTTT	CASSLGRGFRQPQHF
TRBV5-1	TRBJ2-5	TRBD1	NA	TGCGCCAGCAGCTTGGGCTACCAGGACAGGGGCGGGGAGACCCAGTACTTC	CASSLGYQDRGGETQYF
TRBV12-5	TRBJ2-7	NA	NA	TGTGCTAGTTCCTCCAGCGCCAACGAGCAGTACTTC	CASSSSANEQYF
TRBV3-1/TRBV3-2	TRBJ1-1	NA	few	TGTGCCAGCAGGGATACAGGGGAAGCTTTCTTT	CASRDTGEAFF
TRBV5-4	TRBJ2-1	NA	NA	TGTGCCACTCCGACGGGCTCCTACAATGAGCAGTTCTTC	CATPTGSYNEQFF
TRBV7-2	TRBJ2-1	TRBD1	NA	TGTGCCAGCAGCTTGTTCAGGGGGCGGAATGAGCAGTTCTTC	CASSLFRGRNEQFF
TRBV18	TRBJ2-4	NA	NA	TGTGCCAGCTCAGTACTAGCCAAAAACATTCAGTACTTC	CASSVLAKNIQYF
TRBV6-6	TRBJ1-2	NA	once	TGTGCCAGCAGATCGGACAGCCTCTATGGCTACACCTTC	CASRSDSLYGYTF
TRBV7-3	TRBJ2-1	NA	NA	TGTGCCAGCAGCCCCTTTAGGAGCGGGAATGAGCAGTTCTTC	CASSPFRSGNEQFF
TRBV5-1	TRBJ2-7	NA	NA	TGCGCCAGCAGCTATACAGGGTCTGACGAGCAGTACTTC	CASSYTGSDEQYF
TRBV7-6	TRBJ2-2	TRBD1	NA	TGTGCCAGCAGCCCCAAGGGACAGGGGAACACCGGGGAGCTGTTTTTT	CASSPKGQGNTGELFF
TRBV14	TRBJ2-2	NA	NA	TGTGCCAGCAGCCACGACGCAACAGGAACCGGGGAGCTGTTTTTT	CASSHDATGTGELFF
TRBV9	TRBJ1-2	TRBD1	NA	TGTGCCAGCAGCGGAGACAGGGATGGCTACACCTTC	CASSGDRDGYTF
TRBV12-3/TRBV12-4	TRBJ2-1	NA	NA	TGTGCCAGCAGTCAAGACAGTTTCTATGAGCAGTTCTTC	CASSQDSFYEQFF
TRBV5-1	TRBJ1-2	NA	NA	TGCGCCAGCAGCTTCGGAGGGCTTAACTATGGCTACACCTTC	CASSFGGLNYGYTF
TRBV5-1	TRBJ1-2	TRBD1	NA	TGCGCCAGCAGCACCGACAGGGCCTATGGCTACACCTTC	CASSTDRAYGYTF
TRBV7-6	TRBJ2-3	NA	NA	TGTGCCAGCAGCTTAAACCAGGCCATGGGGAGGACGCAGTATTTT	CASSLNQAMGRTQYF
TRBV6-2/TRBV6-3	TRBJ1-1	NA	NA	TGTGCCAGCAGTTACCCCATAGACAGAAATGAAGCTTTCTTT	CASSYPIDRNEAFF
TRBV3-1/TRBV3-2	TRBJ1-6	NA	NA	TGTGCCAGCAGCCAAACCCGGAGGTCCTATAATTCACCCCTCCACTTT	CASSQTRRSYNSPLHF
TRBV29-1	TRBJ2-2	TRBD2	NA	TGCAGCGTTGAATCCGTGCCGGGACTAGCGGGAGGGGGAACCGGGGAGCTGTTTTTT	CSVESVPGLAGGGTGELFF
TRBV28	TRBJ1-3	NA	NA	TGTGCCAGCTCACTGGCCGGGACTGATGTCTCTGGAAACACCATATATTTT	CASSLAGTDVSGNTIYF
TRBV6-2/TRBV6-3	TRBJ2-7	NA	NA	TGTGCCAGCAGTTACCCGGACGAGCAGTACTTC	CASSYPDEQYF
TRBV18	TRBJ2-7	TRBD2	NA	TGTGCCAGCTCACCGAGACTAGCGGGCCCTCCCCCGAGCTCCTACGAGCAGTACTTC	CASSPRLAGPPPSSYEQYF
TRBV6-6	TRBJ1-1	NA	NA	TGTGCCAGCAGTTACCGTGGTGACACTCGAGCTTTCTTT	CASSYRGDTRAFF
TRBV30	TRBJ1-2	NA	NA	TGTGCCTGGAGCGCCGCCTTGAGCGATGGCTACACCTTC	CAWSAALSDGYTF
TRBV7-2	TRBJ2-1	TRBD2	NA	TGTGCCAGCAGCCCAGCGGGGACTAGCGGCTCCTACAATGAGCAGTTCTTC	CASSPAGTSGSYNEQFF
TRBV25-1	TRBJ1-2	TRBD1	NA	TGTGCCAGCAGAGACCAAGGACAGGGTGTAGGCTACACCTTC	CASRDQGQGVGYTF
TRBV7-9	TRBJ2-7	TRBD2	once	TGTGCCAGCAGCTTAGACGGGGGAGGGCCTCGGGAGCAGTACTTC	CASSLDGGGPREQYF
TRBV11-2	TRBJ2-2	TRBD2	few	TGTGCCAGCAGCTCCGGGACTAGCTTCTCCGGGGAGCTGTTTTTT	CASSSGTSFSGELFF
TRBV19	TRBJ2-2	NA	few	TGTGCCAGTAGTATAGGAGGGATAGGGACCGGGGAGCTGTTTTTT	CASSIGGIGTGELFF